This T cell receptor (beta chain) was sequenced in a study of blood T cell repertoires in COVID-19. Turning to the study itself: Nucleic acid was either cDNA or gDNA, and it came from T cells, B-cell-depleted T cells, or PBMCs.

V was clipped by 5 bases and J by 4 bases, with 9 bases between them. Germline-derived CDR1 and CDR2 are SGHNT and YENEEA. The CDR3 extends over 13 amino acids. Two negative PCRs, clearance, or symptom resolution had been documented for recovered Cohort 3 donors. Original processing methods: Amplification from reference gene primers served as the basis for estimated nucleated cell counts. The method was immunoSEQ multiplex PCR; TCRdb's version includes in-frame clones alone and lacks a portion of them. That table is the source of V, J and clone size, and D and trimming were worked out from the DNA. The table shows a few hundred thousand clones, with around 89% occurring only once.

The chain is built from TRBV11-3 and TRBJ2-1; a weak D match, TRBD2 (6 bases). This receptor was identified in a woman in her twenties or thirties who had recovered from COVID-19. The sample consisted of PBMCs or T cells enriched from blood (not recorded which). The CDR3 reads CASSPGSYNEQFF. CDR3 DNA sequence: TGTGCCAGCAGCCCCGGGAGTTACAATGAGCAGTTCTTC.